The source of this TCR beta chain is a study of CD8 T cells in Susac syndrome. RNA was extracted with the RNeasy kit, and a quantity of 0.5 to 1 ug was reverse transcribed using random hexamers. The amplification used immunoSEQ multiplex PCR on TCR beta CDR3; it spanned 54 Vbeta and 13 Jbeta. Each CDR3 protein gets one entry after TCRdb re-called the immunoSEQ multiplex PCR reads with MiXCR. The sample carries about 200,000 distinct CDR3 sequences, around 93% recorded once. A word on this clonotype: The target antigen is unknown.

Study results and limitations: Only a relatively small number of individuals were included in the TCR sequencing and HLA analysis.

Healthy donors matched for age and sex were used as controls. It was negative isolation that provided the CD8+ and CD4+ T cells, whereas TEMRA cells were enriched by FACS. This TCR was recovered from a human donor in good health. Sequenced: CD4+ T cells from PBMCs.

The CDR3 protein is CASSPREGPLAKNIQYF. CDR3 bases: TGTGCCAGCAGCCCCCGGGAGGGGCCACTAGCCAAAAACATTCAGTACTTC. The chain recombines TRBV7-2 with TRBJ2-4; TRBD2 matches 8 bases. Germline V gives CDR1 SGHTA, CDR2 FQGNSA. The J segment lost 0 bases and the V segment lost 5 bases, leaving 9 bases of the junction unmatched. The CDR3 covers 17 residues.